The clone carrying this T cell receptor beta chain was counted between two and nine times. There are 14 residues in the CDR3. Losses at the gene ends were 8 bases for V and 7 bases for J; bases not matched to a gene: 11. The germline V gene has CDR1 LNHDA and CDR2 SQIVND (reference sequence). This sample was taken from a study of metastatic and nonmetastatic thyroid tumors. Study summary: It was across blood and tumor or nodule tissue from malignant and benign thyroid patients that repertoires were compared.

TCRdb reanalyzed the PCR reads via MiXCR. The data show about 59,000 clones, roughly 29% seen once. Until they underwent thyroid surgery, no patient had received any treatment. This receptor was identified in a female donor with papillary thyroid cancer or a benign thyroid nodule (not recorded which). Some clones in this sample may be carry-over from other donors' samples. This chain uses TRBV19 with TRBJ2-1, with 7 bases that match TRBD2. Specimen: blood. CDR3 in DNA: TGTGCCAGTCGACGACCGGGACTACCAAATGAGCAGTTCTTC. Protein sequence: CASRRPGLPNEQFF.